This TCR beta chain derives from a study of T cells after yellow fever vaccination. 5'RACE template switching added a universal primer site and UMIs to TCR cDNA. TCRdb recomputed calls from the 5' RACE reads with MiXCR, one row per CDR3 protein. The sample has 620,000 or so distinct CDR3 sequences, approximately 13% seen once; the top ten hold under 15%. The sequence was obtained from a man aged 25 to 40 who received the YFV17D yellow fever vaccine. The input for sequencing was PBMCs, taken on the day of the yellow fever booster vaccination.

CDR3 nucleotides: TGTGCCAGCAGTGCGACTAGAGGGACGCAGTATTTT. Translating it yields CASSATRGTQYF. The chain couples TRBV6-5 to TRBJ2-3; D is perhaps TRBD2 (6 bases). Germline CDR1 MNHEY, CDR2 SVGAGI. CDR3 length equals 12 residues. The V and J ends lost 5 bases and 9 bases respectively, with 12 bases between them.